What follows are 5 T cell receptor beta chains derived from one specimen sequenced in a study of blood T cell repertoires in COVID-19. The repertoire was sequenced with immunoSEQ multiplex PCR; TCRdb's copy has only in-frame clones and lacks some. The repertoire consists of 250,000 or so clones, with 75% to 85% occurring once and the leading ten covering around 5.5%. The source material was peripheral blood. Source of these receptors: a human donor in a cohort sampled during active COVID-19.

This chain joins TRBV5-6 and TRBJ2-5, with 7 positions matching TRBD1. The CDR3 sequence is 15 residues long. V dropped 2 bases and J dropped 0; count of bases not matched to a gene: 4. Germline CDR1 reads SGHDT; CDR2 reads YYEEEE. CDR3 sequence: CASSLEGQYQETQYF. The CDR3 DNA sequence: TGTGCCAGCAGCTTAGAGGGACAGTACCAAGAGACCCAGTACTTC. Together with reference TRBV5-6 and TRBJ2-5, the CDR3 gives the full variable domain: DAGVTQSPTHLIKTRGQQVTLRCSPKSGHDTVSWYQQALGQGPQFIFQYYEEEERQRGNFPDRFSGHQFPNYSSELNVNALLLGDSALYLCASSLEGQYQETQYFGPGTRLLVL.

This sequence joins TRBV18 and TRBJ2-1; D possibly corresponds to TRBD1 (5 bases). The CDR3 covers 14 residues. Trimming took 3 bases from V and 7 from J, leaving 13 bases between them. CDR1 is KGHSH and CDR2 is LQKENI in the germline V gene. CDR3 loop: CASSPGYGANEQFF. In DNA, the CDR3 is TGTGCCAGCTCACCGGGCTATGGGGCGAATGAGCAGTTCTTC. Using reference TRBV18 and TRBJ2-1 for the parts outside the CDR3, the full variable domain is NAGVMQNPRHLVRRRGQEARLRCSPMKGHSHVYWYRQLPEEGLKFMVYLQKENIIDESGMPKERFSAEFPKEGPSILRIQQVVRGDSAAYFCASSPGYGANEQFFGPGTRLTVL.

This chain uses TRBV28 with TRBJ2-3, with 7 bases lining up with TRBD2. The length of the CDR3 is 15 residues. With V trimmed by 9 bases and J by 2 bases, 11 bases remained unmatched. Germline loops: CDR1 MDHEN, CDR2 SYDVKM. The CDR3 loop is CASSLWSGNTDTQYF. The CDR3 DNA follows: TGTGCCAGTTCACTCTGGAGCGGGAACACAGATACGCAGTATTTT.

The J gene is TRBJ1-6, the V gene TRBV10-3; the D gene is possibly TRBD1 (5 bases). Germline lookup yields CDR1 ENHRY and CDR2 SYGVKD. The CDR3 spans 13 residues. The germline V and J ends were trimmed by 7 bases and 6 bases, with 10 bases remaining between them. The CDR3 sequence is CAIKKGPNSPLHF. The CDR3 nucleotides are TGTGCCATCAAGAAGGGGCCTAATTCACCCCTCCACTTT.

This sequence joins TRBV10-2 and TRBJ1-2, with D possibly matching TRBD1 (5 bases). Germline CDR1 is WSHSY and CDR2 is SAAADI. The length of the CDR3 is 16 residues. V shed 5 bases and J shed 4 bases, with 20 bases lying between them. The CDR3 sequence is CASSNSGGASGYGYTF. CDR3 coding DNA: TGCGCCAGCAGTAACTCCGGTGGGGCGTCGGGCTATGGCTACACCTTC.